The rows below give T cell receptor beta chains drawn from one sample of a study of blood T cell repertoires in COVID-19. Using immunoSEQ multiplex PCR, the repertoire was profiled, and TCRdb retains in-frame clones only, with some absent. The sample includes about 220,000 clones, roughly 85% of them seen just once. The sample taken for sequencing was peripheral blood. Receptors originate from a woman in her sixties or seventies with COVID-19, enrolled during active disease. Each CDR3 is given with its conserved first and last residue. A D gene is named only where the DNA matches it firmly.

v_call	j_call	d_call	cdr3_aa
TRBV7-3	TRBJ1-2	NA	CASSLTGSGVDRGYTF
TRBV10-3	TRBJ1-1	TRBD1	CAISTDRGNTEAFF
TRBV19	TRBJ1-1	NA	CASSYRQQNTEAFF
TRBV9	TRBJ2-5	TRBD2	CASSPPELAGLETQYF
TRBV7-3	TRBJ2-2	TRBD1	CASSLNPQGLLSTGELFF
TRBV10-3	TRBJ1-5	NA	CAISEQLNQPQHF
TRBV29-1	TRBJ1-2	NA	CSALAGYYGYTF
TRBV21-1	TRBJ2-3	NA	CASSALAVCTDTQYF
TRBV5-8	TRBJ1-5	NA	CASSRTANNQPQHF
TRBV3-1/TRBV3-2	TRBJ1-5	TRBD1	CASSPLGQGLRPQHF
TRBV11-3	TRBJ2-1	TRBD2	CASSFSSGIGNEQFF
TRBV13	TRBJ2-5	TRBD1	CASSTTGVRGETQYF
TRBV5-4	TRBJ2-2	TRBD2	CASSLDGSGVMGELFF
TRBV19	TRBJ1-1	NA	CASSPQDISGTEAFF
TRBV19	TRBJ1-5	TRBD1	CASSGTGGRQPQHF
TRBV7-2	TRBJ2-2	NA	CASSLGRRGSNTGELFF
TRBV27	TRBJ2-7	NA	CASRRGGFGEQYF
TRBV19	TRBJ1-1	TRBD1	CASSTRQGVEAFF
TRBV6-2/TRBV6-3	TRBJ2-1	TRBD1	CASSQDRGKDNEQFF
TRBV7-2	TRBJ1-2	NA	CASSLGGAGATGYTF
TRBV5-4	TRBJ2-2	TRBD2	CASSFGLAGSLNTGELFF
TRBV6-6	TRBJ1-5	NA	CASQPSGYGQPQHF
TRBV6-6	TRBJ2-7	TRBD2	CASSYSASGSSYEQYF
TRBV5-1	TRBJ1-1	TRBD1	CASSFGTGANTEAFF
TRBV15	TRBJ2-3	TRBD2	CATSREPSGGSTDTQYF
TRBV12-3/TRBV12-4	TRBJ1-1	NA	CASKKTVNTEAFF
TRBV21-1	TRBJ1-5	NA	CASSQIVAGDQPQHF
TRBV7-2	TRBJ2-5	NA	CASSNIAYGETQYF
TRBV27	TRBJ2-7	NA	CASSLREGAYYEQYF
TRBV14	TRBJ2-1	TRBD1	CASSQLNSGTGLDNEQFF
TRBV19	TRBJ1-1	TRBD1	CASSIRLRQGAVNTEAFF
TRBV18	TRBJ2-4	TRBD2	CASSPTSEVNIQYF
TRBV7-9	TRBJ2-3	TRBD2	CASSLAAGGKTDTQYF
TRBV7-6	TRBJ1-1	TRBD1	CASSFLGQGNTEAFF
TRBV18	TRBJ2-1	TRBD2	CASSEGLAGVNEQFF
TRBV18	TRBJ2-1	TRBD1	CASSLSDRVGNEQFF
TRBV7-9	TRBJ2-6	TRBD1	CASSVLEGTGLGGANVLTF